The entry below gives a single TCR beta chain sequence along with its context. Its antigen is unidentified. It was RNA transcripts that yielded the amplified TCR beta CDR3 regions. The TCR CDR3 was amplified in a first-round RT-PCR using the HTBI primer set. Using its own MiXCR run on the multiplex PCR reads, TCRdb lists one record per CDR3 protein. The sample includes hundreds of thousands of distinct CDR3 sequences, roughly 17% of them seen just once. The data stem from a study of T cells in Graves' hyperthyroidism and ophthalmopathy. Graves' hyperthyroidism qualified as stable when ophthalmopathy did not progress within 18 months. Exclusion of patients followed from uncontrolled infection, other autoimmune disease, pregnancy or lactation. The study's findings and limits: Ophthalmopathy was distinguished from stable hyperthyroidism by 13 V-J signatures.

The V segment lost 3 bases and the J segment 4 bases; nucleotides outside the gene matches: 6. The CDR3 contains 16 residues. Germline assignment: CDR1 SGHVS and CDR2 FQNEAQ. The chain has TRBV7-8 and TRBJ2-5, with TRBD1 matching over 12 bases. This receptor was taken from a woman aged 18-29 years with Graves' hyperthyroidism. Material: blood. This CDR3 is CASSLGTGGDGETQYF. In DNA, the CDR3 is TGTGCCAGCAGCTTGGGGACAGGGGGCGACGGAGAGACCCAGTACTTC.